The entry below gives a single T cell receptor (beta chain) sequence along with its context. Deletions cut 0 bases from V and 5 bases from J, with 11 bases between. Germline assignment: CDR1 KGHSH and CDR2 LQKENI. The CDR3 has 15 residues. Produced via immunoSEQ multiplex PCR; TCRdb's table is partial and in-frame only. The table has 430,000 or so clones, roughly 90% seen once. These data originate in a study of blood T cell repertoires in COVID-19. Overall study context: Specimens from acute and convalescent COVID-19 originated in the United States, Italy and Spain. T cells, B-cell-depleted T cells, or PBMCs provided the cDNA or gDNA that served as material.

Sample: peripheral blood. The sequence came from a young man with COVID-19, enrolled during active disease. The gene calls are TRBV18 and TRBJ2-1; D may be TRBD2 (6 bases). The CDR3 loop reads CASSPPGLGNNEQFF. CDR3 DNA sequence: TGTGCCAGCTCACCACCGGGACTCGGAAACAATGAGCAGTTCTTC.